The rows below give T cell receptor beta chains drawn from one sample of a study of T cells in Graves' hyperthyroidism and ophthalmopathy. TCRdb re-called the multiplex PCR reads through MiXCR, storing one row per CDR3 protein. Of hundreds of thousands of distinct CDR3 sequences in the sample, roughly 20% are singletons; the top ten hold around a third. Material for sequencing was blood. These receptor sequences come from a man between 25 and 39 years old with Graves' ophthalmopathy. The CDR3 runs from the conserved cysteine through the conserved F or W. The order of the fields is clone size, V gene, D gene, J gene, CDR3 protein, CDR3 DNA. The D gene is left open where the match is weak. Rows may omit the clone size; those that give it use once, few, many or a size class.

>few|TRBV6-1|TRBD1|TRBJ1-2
CATPRDRGDGYTF
TGTGCCACGCCCCGGGACAGGGGTGATGGCTACACCTTC
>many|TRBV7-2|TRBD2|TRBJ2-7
CASSLAGGSGTTYEQYF
TGTGCCAGCAGCTTAGCCGGGGGTAGCGGGACGACTTACGAGCAGTACTTC
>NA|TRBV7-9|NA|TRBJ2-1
CASSFGRGEQFF
TGTGCCAGCAGCTTTGGTCGAGGTGAGCAGTTCTTC
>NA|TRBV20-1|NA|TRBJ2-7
CSARGGEYEQYF
TGCAGTGCTAGAGGGGGGGAGTACGAGCAGTACTTC
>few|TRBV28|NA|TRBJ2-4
CASTETQSGIQYF
TGTGCCAGCACCGAGACCCAATCCGGCATTCAGTACTTC
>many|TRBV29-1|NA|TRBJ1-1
CSVSPDRMNTEAFF
TGCAGCGTCAGCCCCGACAGGATGAACACTGAAGCTTTCTTT
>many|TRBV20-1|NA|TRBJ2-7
CSAMSSEQYF
TGCAGTGCTATGTCCTCCGAGCAGTACTTC
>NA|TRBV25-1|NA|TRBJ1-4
CASSATGDEKLFF
TGTGCCAGCAGTGCGACAGGCGATGAAAAACTGTTTTTT
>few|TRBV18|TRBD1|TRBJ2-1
CASSGTGVYNEQFF
TGTGCCAGCTCCGGGACAGGGGTTTACAATGAGCAGTTCTTC
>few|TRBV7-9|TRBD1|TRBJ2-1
CASSFAGTGRRNEQFF
TGTGCCAGCAGCTTTGCCGGGACAGGTCGAAGGAATGAGCAGTTCTTC
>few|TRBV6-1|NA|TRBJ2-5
CASDQVGETQYF
TGTGCCAGCGACCAGGTGGGGGAGACCCAGTACTTC
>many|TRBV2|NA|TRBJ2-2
CAIPMNTGELFF
TGTGCCATCCCGATGAACACCGGGGAGCTGTTTTTT
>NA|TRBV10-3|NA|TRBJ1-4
CAIRGAGVEKLFF
TGTGCCATCAGAGGGGCCGGGGTTGAAAAACTGTTTTTT
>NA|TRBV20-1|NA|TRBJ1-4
CSASSDSTNEKLFF
TGCAGTGCTAGCTCCGACAGTACTAATGAAAAACTGTTTTTT
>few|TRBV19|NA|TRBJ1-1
CASRHSGLTEAFF
TGTGCCAGTAGACACTCGGGCCTCACTGAAGCTTTCTTT
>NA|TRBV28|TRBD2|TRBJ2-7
CASSPRTSLNYEQYF
TGTGCCAGCAGCCCAAGGACTAGCTTGAACTACGAGCAGTACTTC
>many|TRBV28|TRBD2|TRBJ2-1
CASSFWEGYNEQFF
TGTGCCAGCAGTTTTTGGGAGGGGTACAATGAGCAGTTCTTC
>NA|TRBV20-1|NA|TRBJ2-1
CSHFPGNYNEQFF
TGCAGCCATTTCCCTGGGAACTACAATGAGCAGTTCTTC
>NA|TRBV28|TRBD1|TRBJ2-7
CASSLTGSKGEQYF
TGTGCCAGCAGTCTGACAGGGTCGAAGGGCGAGCAGTACTTC
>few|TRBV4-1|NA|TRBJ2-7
CASSQDGGSYEQYF
TGCGCCAGCAGCCAAGACGGGGGATCCTACGAGCAGTACTTC
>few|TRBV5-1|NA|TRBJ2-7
CASSLAQRSYEQYF
TGCGCCAGCAGCTTAGCCCAGCGATCCTACGAGCAGTACTTC
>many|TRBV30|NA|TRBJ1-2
CAWSQGVGNGYTF
TGTGCCTGGAGTCAGGGAGTAGGGAATGGCTACACCTTC
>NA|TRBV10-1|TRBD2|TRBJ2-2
CARTRTSGRRNTGELFF
TGCGCCAGAACCCGGACTAGCGGGAGGCGGAACACCGGGGAGCTGTTTTTT
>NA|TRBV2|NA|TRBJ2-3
CASRGFPASITDTQYF
TGTGCCAGCCGCGGTTTTCCAGCGAGTATAACAGATACGCAGTATTTT
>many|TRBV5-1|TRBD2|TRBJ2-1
CASSLRGSSDNEQFF
TGCGCCAGCAGCTTGCGCGGGAGTTCGGACAATGAGCAGTTCTTC
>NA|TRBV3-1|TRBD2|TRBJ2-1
CASSQVLLAGDEQFF
TGTGCCAGCAGCCAAGTATTACTAGCGGGAGATGAGCAGTTCTTC